Below are 2 T cell receptor beta chains sequenced from a single sample in a study of blood T cell repertoires in COVID-19. The method was immunoSEQ multiplex PCR; TCRdb's version includes in-frame clones alone and lacks a portion of them. The data contain under 300,000 clones, around 80% of them singletons. Sequenced material: peripheral blood. The receptors originated from a middle-aged woman with active or convalescent COVID-19.

In its sample, this clone was seen once. The chain uses TRBV27 and TRBJ1-2; maybe TRBD1 (6 bases). Germline V gene data show CDR1 as MNHEY and CDR2 as SMNVEV (reference sequence). The CDR3 loop spans 13 amino acids. V lost 0 bases and J 4 bases, leaving 6 bases between the germline ends. The CDR3 bases are TGTGCCAGCAGTTTATCGGACAGCTATGGCTACACCTTC. It translates to CASSLSDSYGYTF.

The gene calls are TRBV19 and TRBJ1-1; TRBD1 matches at 10 bases. The CDR3 sequence is 15 residues long. Germline V CDR1 and CDR2: LNHDA, SQIVND (reference sequence). V lost 7 bases to trimming and J lost 7 bases; unmatched junction nucleotides: 12. CDR3 in amino acids: CASKDSGQGLGEAFF. CDR3 DNA: TGTGCCAGTAAAGACTCGGGACAGGGGCTTGGTGAAGCTTTCTTT.